One T cell receptor beta chain is described in this entry. Its antigen is currently unknown. The data derive from a study of cytomegalovirus exposure and HLA in healthy donors. The study's findings and limits: TCR beta chains numbering approximately 150 were designated cytomegalovirus-associated. A link between a missense DCLRE1C variant and TCR beta V- and J-gene trimming emerged from a later analysis.

PCR amplification relied on 60 Vbeta primers (plus 13 Jbeta primers). Methods used by the authors: Per a later analysis, the number of unique TCR beta chains was about 80 million, of which roughly 10 million were shared. Profiled with immunoSEQ multiplex PCR; TCRdb holds only in-frame clones, not every one. That table supplies the V and J calls and clone size; D and trimming were determined from the DNA. The sample holds about 160,000 clones; around 70% are singletons and the top ten take roughly 4.5%. Germline CDR1 ENHRY, CDR2 SYGVKD. Unmatched junction bases numbered 5, after V lost 2 bases and J lost 3 bases. The CDR3 is 16 residues long.

Source material: PBMCs. The clonotype was recovered from a young man in good health and CMV-seropositive. This chain links TRBV10-3 with TRBJ1-4, with 8 bases fitting TRBD1. The DNA of the CDR3 is TGTGCCATCAGTGAGAATGGACAGGGCCCTAATGAAAAACTGTTTTTT. Translated, it gives CAISENGQGPNEKLFF.